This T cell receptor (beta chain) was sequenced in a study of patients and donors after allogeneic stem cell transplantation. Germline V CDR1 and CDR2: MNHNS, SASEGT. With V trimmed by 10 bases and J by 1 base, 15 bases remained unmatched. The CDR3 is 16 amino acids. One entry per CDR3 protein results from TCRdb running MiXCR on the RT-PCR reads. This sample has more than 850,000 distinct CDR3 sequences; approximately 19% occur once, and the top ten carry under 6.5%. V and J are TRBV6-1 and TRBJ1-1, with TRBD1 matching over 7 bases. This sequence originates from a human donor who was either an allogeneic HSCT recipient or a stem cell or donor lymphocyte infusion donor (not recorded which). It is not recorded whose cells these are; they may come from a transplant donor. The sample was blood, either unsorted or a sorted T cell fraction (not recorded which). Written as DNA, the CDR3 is TGTGCCACCCTCGGAGGGGGCCTGAGACAGAACACTGAAGCTTTCTTT. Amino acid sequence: CATLGGGLRQNTEAFF.